The table lists the clone carrying this T cell receptor beta chain with a count of one. Blood CD8+ and CD4+ T cells underwent high-throughput TCR beta sequencing. TEMRA cells were FACS-enriched, unlike CD8+ and CD4+ T cells, which were negatively isolated. This record comes from a study of CD8 T cells in Susac syndrome. Whole-study context: Patients with Susac syndrome, at blood draw, were therapy-naive, on corticosteroids, or on intravenous immunoglobulin alone.

Random hexamers were used to reverse transcribe roughly 0.5 to 1 ug of RNA. Amplification of TCR beta CDR3 used immunoSEQ multiplex PCR across 54 Vbeta and 13 Jbeta. TCRdb re-analysed the immunoSEQ multiplex PCR reads in MiXCR, keeping a single row per CDR3 protein. Of some 110,000 distinct CDR3 sequences listed, roughly 95% were seen once; the top ten hold less than 0.15%. The receptor was isolated from a human donor with Susac syndrome. The sample taken for sequencing was CD4+ T cells from PBMCs.

CDR3 sequence: CASSLGKSTWTDTQYF. The CDR3 DNA follows: TGTGCCAGCAGCTTGGGGAAGTCTACTTGGACAGATACGCAGTATTTT. This sequence joins TRBV7-3 and TRBJ2-3, with unresolved D. The germline V and J ends were trimmed by 3 bases and 3 bases, with 16 bases remaining between them. The CDR3 is 16 amino acids. In germline, CDR1 is SGHTA, CDR2 FQGTGA.